These 17 T cell receptor beta chains originate from one sample sequenced in a study of liver allograft versus peripheral blood T cells. Study-wide background: Comparative analysis was performed on T cell receptor repertoires from transplanted livers and from recipients' peripheral blood.

TCRdb fed the reads into MiXCR, producing one record per CDR3 protein. The sample consists of several thousand distinct CDR3 sequences, 20% to 25% of them appearing once. The receptors stem from a human patient who had a liver transplant. A share of the T cells may be of graft donor origin.

This clonotype is judged medium-sized (0.01 to 0.1%). The CDR3 loop is CATSSRRGSTDTQYF. CDR3 in DNA: TGTGCCACCAGCAGTCGACGGGGAAGCACAGATACGCAGTATTTT. The chain is built from TRBV15 and TRBJ2-3, with a possible D match to TRBD2 (5 bases). The CDR3 spans 15 residues. In germline, CDR1 is LNHNV, CDR2 YYDKDF (reference sequence). Trimming pared 3 bases from V and 0 bases from J, leaving 10 bases between.

A remark on this clonotype: A single base separates this from a much larger clone, so it may be a read error. The J gene is TRBJ1-1, the V gene TRBV12-3 or TRBV12-4, with TRBD1 matching 8 bases. J gave up 1 base and V 10 bases, and 11 bases lay outside the gene matches. The CDR3 contains 15 residues. The CDR3: CAIRGRTGRNTEAFF. Written as DNA, the CDR3 is TGTGCCATCAGGGGACGGACAGGGAGGAACACTGAAGCTTTCTTT.

In the case of this clonotype: This may come from a read error, since a much larger clone is one base off. The chain recombines TRBV27 with TRBJ1-1, with D perhaps TRBD1 (5 bases). Germline CDR1 is MNHEY and CDR2 is SMNVEV (reference sequence). Trimming shortened V by 10 bases and J by 2 bases, and 29 bases separated the two germline ends. This CDR3 has 18 residues. The CDR3 sequence: CATRRWAGTSKDNTEAFF. CDR3 bases: TGTGCCACCCGGAGATGGGCCGGGACCTCTAAGGATAACACTGAAGCTTTCTTT.

By its share, this clonotype is medium-sized. This chain connects TRBV20-1 to TRBJ2-7, with 8 bases identical to TRBD1. The trim removed 2 bases at V and 6 bases at J, leaving 6 bases unmatched. The germline gives CDR1 DFQATT, CDR2 SNEGSKA (reference sequence). The CDR3 has 13 amino acids. The CDR3 here is CSARNPGTGEQYF. The CDR3 DNA reads TGCAGTGCTAGAAATCCCGGGACAGGCGAGCAGTACTTC.

By its share, this clonotype is medium-sized. V usage is TRBV7-9 and J usage is TRBJ1-2, with 8 bases matching TRBD1. This CDR3 is built from 13 residues. The ends lost 7 bases at V and 8 bases at J; junction bases unmatched: 9. Germline values: CDR1 SEHNR, CDR2 FQNEAQ (reference sequence). The CDR3 sequence is CASKPTGGVGYTF. The CDR3 bases are TGTGCCAGCAAACCTACAGGGGGGGTAGGCTACACCTTC.

This clonotype is judged large. The V call is TRBV6-1, the J call TRBJ1-5; D ambiguous. V was trimmed by 4 bases and J by 0 bases, leaving 7 bases between them. The length of the CDR3 is 14 residues. Germline CDR1 reads MNHNS; CDR2 reads SASEGT. The CDR3 DNA is TGTGCCAGCAGTGGACTCTATAGCAATCAGCCCCAGCATTTT. It specifies CASSGLYSNQPQHF.

By share of the sample, this clonotype is medium-sized. The chain employs TRBV7-2 and TRBJ1-5; 7 nucleotides agree with TRBD1. The CDR3 runs 14 residues. J was trimmed by 5 bases and V by 5 bases; bases with no gene match: 6. Germline V gene lookup returns CDR1 SGHTA and CDR2 FQGNSA. The CDR3 region has the DNA TGTGCCAGCAGCGCCCGGACAGGAGATCAGCCCCAGCATTTT. Its protein is CASSARTGDQPQHF.

This clonotype came up a few times. The chain couples TRBV19 to TRBJ2-5; 8 bases are shared with TRBD2. V gave up 3 bases and J gave up 5 bases; unmatched junction bases: 11. Per the germline V gene, CDR1 is LNHDA and CDR2 is SQIVND (reference sequence). The CDR3 has 16 amino acids. In DNA, the CDR3 is TGTGCCAGTAGTATTCTTGGGGGACTAGTAAAGGAGACCCAGTACTTC. Translating it yields CASSILGGLVKETQYF. Based on the CDR3 plus reference TRBV19 and TRBJ2-5, the full variable domain is DGGITQSPKYLFRKEGQNVTLSCEQNLNHDAMYWYRQDPGQGLRLIYYSQIVNDFQKGDIAEGYSVSREKKESFPLTVTSAQKNPTAFYLCASSILGGLVKETQYFGPGTRLLVL.

This clonotype ranks as medium-sized. The chain uses TRBV20-1 and TRBJ1-4; no firm D call. Germline loops: CDR1 DFQATT, CDR2 SNEGSKA (reference sequence). With 0 bases removed from V and 2 bases from J, the gap between germline ends came to 7 bases. The CDR3 runs to 14 residues. CDR3 in DNA: TGCAGTGCTAGAGACTTGAGGACTAATGAAAAACTGTTTTTT. Translation: CSARDLRTNEKLFF.

With respect to this clonotype: This clone may be a read error of a much larger clone one base away. The V gene is TRBV11-2, the J gene TRBJ2-7; 7 bases align to TRBD1. The J call is doubtful: the DNA matches TRBJ2-1 better. Germline V gene data show CDR1 as SGHAT and CDR2 as FQNNGV. The CDR3 contains 18 residues. CDR3 coding DNA: TGTGCCAGCAGCTTCCGTTACCCGGGACAGATAATCTCCTACGAGCAGTTCTTC. This codes for CASSFRYPGQIISYEQFF.

In this sample, this clonotype is medium-sized. This chain joins TRBV19 and TRBJ1-6, with D unresolved. The CDR3 extends over 15 amino acids. Trimming left V 5 bases short and J 0 bases short, with 8 bases between. CDR1 LNHDA and CDR2 SQIVND come from the germline V gene (reference sequence). In DNA, the CDR3 is TGTGCCAGTAGTTTGGGGAGCTCCTATAATTCACCCCTCCACTTT. Translated: CASSLGSSYNSPLHF. The whole variable domain, remainder taken from reference TRBV19 and TRBJ1-6, is DGGITQSPKYLFRKEGQNVTLSCEQNLNHDAMYWYRQDPGQGLRLIYYSQIVNDFQKGDIAEGYSVSREKKESFPLTVTSAQKNPTAFYLCASSLGSSYNSPLHFGNGTRLTVT.

The J gene is TRBJ1-2, the V gene TRBV29-1; 11 nucleotides align to TRBD1. The CDR3 length is 15 residues. Germline V gene sequence: CDR1 SQVTM, CDR2 ANQGSEA. V lost 3 bases, J lost 0 bases, and 3 bases stayed unmatched. CDR3 in DNA: TGCAGCGTTGATCTGGGACAGGGGGCTAACTATGGCTACACCTTC. Protein product: CSVDLGQGANYGYTF.

With regard to this clonotype: This may be a read error: a much more frequent sequence differs by one nucleotide. V and J are TRBV20-1 and TRBJ2-1; D is uncertain. The CDR3 has 14 residues. The V gene lost 2 bases and the J gene lost 10 bases, with 18 bases spanning the gap. CDR1 DFQATT and CDR2 SNEGSKA come from the germline V gene (reference sequence). CDR3 sequence: CSARTPGVKDEQFF. The CDR3, as DNA: TGCAGTGCTAGAACTCCTGGGGTTAAAGACGAGCAGTTCTTC.

By its share, this clonotype is medium-sized. This chain links TRBV12-3 or TRBV12-4 with TRBJ1-1; 9 nucleotides agree with TRBD1. V shed 7 bases, J shed 11 bases, and the junction held 8 bases outside the gene matches. This CDR3 is built from 12 residues. The CDR3 coding sequence is TGTGCCAGCAACTTACAGGGGGCTTTTGCTTTCTTT. This gives the protein CASNLQGAFAFF.

A few counts support this clonotype. V is TRBV18 and J is TRBJ2-5; D remains unclear. The CDR3 totals 14 residues. V lost 2 bases and J 2 bases, leaving 9 bases between the germline ends. The germline gives CDR1 KGHSH, CDR2 LQKENI. In DNA form, the CDR3 reads TGTGCCAGCTCACCATGGTCAGCGCAAGAGACCCAGTACTTC. Translated, it gives CASSPWSAQETQYF.

In its sample, this clonotype ranks as medium-sized. V gene TRBV10-3 combines with J gene TRBJ2-7; perhaps TRBD2 as D (5 bases). V was trimmed by 4 bases and J by 7 bases, leaving 11 bases between them. This CDR3 region has 12 residues. Germline values: CDR1 ENHRY, CDR2 SYGVKD. CDR3 sequence: CAISGRESEQYF. In DNA form, the CDR3 reads TGTGCCATCAGTGGACGGGAATCGGAGCAGTACTTC.

Relative to its sample, this clonotype is medium-sized. The rearrangement joins TRBV3-1 to TRBJ1-3; no clear D. The CDR3 sequence is 14 residues long. Per the germline V gene, CDR1 is LGHDT and CDR2 is YNNKEL (reference sequence). Trimming removed 2 bases from V and 3 bases from J, with 8 bases in between. CDR3 in DNA: TGTGCCAGCAGCCAACCAGGATTTGGAAACACCATATATTTT. Translated: CASSQPGFGNTIYF.